Listed below are T cell receptor beta chains from one sample, sequenced in a study of T cell changes during pregnancy in multiple sclerosis. Assay used: immunoSEQ multiplex PCR; TCRdb lists only in-frame clones, some missing. Here the sample spans tens of thousands of clones, 80% to 95% being singletons. This specimen consisted of CD4+ T cells from peripheral blood mononuclear cells, obtained after pregnancy. Every receptor here comes from a female donor with multiple sclerosis, enrolled in a pregnancy study. Each CDR3 is given with its conserved first and last residue. The D gene is left open where the match is weak. Expanded clones get a size class; other rows say once, few or many, or leave the size out.

j_call,clone_size,v_call,d_call,cdr3_aa,cdr3_nt
TRBJ2-7,-,TRBV7-2,-,CASSRQGSYEQYF,TGTGCCAGCAGCCGGCAGGGGTCCTACGAGCAGTACTTC
TRBJ2-3,-,TRBV19,-,CASQNMGVARRSTDTQYF,TGTGCCAGCCAAAATATGGGAGTAGCGCGACGGAGCACAGATACGCAGTATTTT
TRBJ1-2,once,TRBV5-1,TRBD1,CASSFSGTGGSVTLFYTF,TGCGCCAGCAGCTTCTCCGGGACAGGGGGCTCCGTTACTCTGTTCTACACCTTC
TRBJ2-5,-,TRBV19,-,CASSIASGPQYF,TGTGCCAGTAGTATAGCGAGCGGCCCCCAGTACTTC
TRBJ1-1,-,TRBV5-1,TRBD1,CASSSDRGRNNTEAFF,TGCGCCAGCAGCTCGGACAGGGGGAGGAATAACACTGAAGCTTTCTTT
TRBJ2-1,-,TRBV2,TRBD1,CASSQSGGVYNEQFF,TGTGCCAGCAGTCAATCAGGGGGCGTGTATAATGAGCAGTTCTTC
TRBJ1-5,-,TRBV2,TRBD1,CASSAGTAQPQHF,TGTGCCAGCAGTGCAGGGACAGCTCAGCCCCAGCATTTT
TRBJ2-2,-,TRBV9,-,CASSTFTGELFF,TGTGCCAGCAGCACTTTCACCGGGGAGCTGTTTTTT
TRBJ1-1,-,TRBV7-3,TRBD1,CASSRQGITEAFF,TGTGCCAGCAGCAGACAGGGGATCACTGAAGCTTTCTTT
TRBJ2-7,-,TRBV29-1,TRBD1,CSVETGDEQYF,TGCAGCGTTGAAACAGGGGACGAGCAGTACTTC
TRBJ1-1,-,TRBV5-5,-,CASSTNPVGGNTEAFF,TGTGCCAGCAGCACAAACCCAGTGGGGGGGAACACTGAAGCTTTCTTT
TRBJ2-4,-,TRBV19,-,CATSSGGPLAKNIQYF,TGTGCCACCAGTAGTGGAGGCCCCTTAGCCAAAAACATTCAGTACTTC
TRBJ2-5,-,TRBV18,-,CASSHNALTDTQETQYF,TGTGCCAGCTCACATAACGCCCTGACAGATACTCAAGAGACCCAGTACTTC
TRBJ2-7,-,TRBV7-8,TRBD2,CASSRLGSGSSYEQYF,TGTGCCAGCAGCCGCCTAGGGAGCGGGAGTTCCTACGAGCAGTACTTC
TRBJ1-2,-,TRBV5-1,TRBD1,CASSLGGADYGYTF,TGCGCCAGCAGCTTAGGGGGCGCCGACTATGGCTACACCTTC
TRBJ2-3,-,TRBV29-1,-,CSVDATFANTQYF,TGCAGCGTTGATGCGACTTTCGCTAATACGCAGTATTTT
TRBJ1-2,once,TRBV29-1,TRBD1,CSVGGNRGSENYGYTF,TGCAGCGTTGGGGGGAACAGGGGTTCGGAGAACTATGGCTACACCTTC
TRBJ1-3,-,TRBV5-6,TRBD1,CASSTNLRTGSGNTIYF,TGTGCCAGCAGCACGAACCTGCGGACAGGCTCTGGAAACACCATATATTTT
TRBJ1-1,few,TRBV28,-,CASSTYLNTEAFF,TGTGCCAGCAGCACCTATTTGAACACTGAAGCTTTCTTT
TRBJ2-7,-,TRBV20-1,-,CSARGVNEQYF,TGCAGTGCTAGAGGAGTGAACGAGCAGTACTTC
TRBJ2-1,-,TRBV29-1,TRBD2,CSVGSSGVYNEQFF,TGCAGCGTTGGGTCCAGCGGGGTTTACAATGAGCAGTTCTTC
TRBJ2-7,-,TRBV6-1,-,CASSVGRGRYEQYF,TGTGCCAGCAGTGTCGGCAGGGGCCGTTACGAGCAGTACTTC
TRBJ2-2,-,TRBV7-2,TRBD1,CASSFPPGTGDTGELFF,TGTGCCAGCAGCTTCCCCCCAGGGACAGGGGATACCGGGGAGCTGTTTTTT
TRBJ1-2,-,TRBV16,TRBD1,CASSQLGQGASGYTF,TGTGCCAGCAGCCAACTCGGACAGGGGGCAAGTGGCTACACCTTC
TRBJ2-7,-,TRBV25-1,TRBD2,CASSPGEGQYF,TGTGCCAGCAGTCCCGGGGAGGGGCAGTACTTC
TRBJ1-2,-,TRBV19,-,CASSQDRLGANYGYTF,TGTGCCAGTAGCCAAGACCGCCTAGGGGCTAACTATGGCTACACCTTC
TRBJ2-1,-,TRBV19,-,CASKPVAAYNEQFF,TGTGCCAGTAAACCTGTAGCGGCATACAATGAGCAGTTCTTC
TRBJ2-1,-,TRBV5-1,TRBD2,CASRSSGRSNEQFF,TGCGCCAGCAGGTCTAGCGGGAGAAGTAATGAGCAGTTCTTC
TRBJ2-1,-,TRBV6-6,TRBD2,CASSTGLAGLNEQFF,TGTGCCAGCAGCACGGGACTAGCGGGACTTAATGAGCAGTTCTTC
TRBJ2-7,-,TRBV21-1,-,CASSKQGLRYSYEQYF,TGTGCCAGCAGCAAACAGGGACTGCGGTACTCCTACGAGCAGTACTTC
TRBJ1-1,-,TRBV11-1,-,CASSLGDTLNTEAFF,TGTGCCAGCAGCCTGGGGGACACCTTGAACACTGAAGCTTTCTTT
TRBJ2-2,once,TRBV2,-,CASTRTRNTGELFF,TGTGCCAGCACCCGTACTAGGAACACCGGGGAGCTGTTTTTT
TRBJ2-7,-,TRBV29-1,TRBD1,CSVIGGGQGAYEQYF,TGCAGCGTGATTGGGGGGGGACAGGGGGCTTACGAGCAGTACTTC
TRBJ2-7,-,TRBV29-1,-,CSARLSTYEQYF,TGCAGCGCTCGACTGTCCACCTACGAGCAGTACTTC
TRBJ2-1,-,TRBV15,TRBD1,CATSRPPGQGSGSGNEQFF,TGTGCCACCAGCAGGCCCCCGGGACAGGGGAGTGGTAGTGGTAATGAGCAGTTCTTC
TRBJ2-1,once,TRBV7-2,TRBD2,CASSLGLAGGEFF,TGTGCCAGCAGCCTAGGACTAGCGGGAGGCGAGTTCTTC
TRBJ1-1,-,TRBV4-2,-,CASSQAGGNTEAFF,TGTGCCAGCAGCCAAGCCGGGGGGAACACTGAAGCTTTCTTT
TRBJ1-4,-,TRBV6-5,TRBD1,CASSYWVGQVLGKLFF,TGTGCCAGCAGTTATTGGGTGGGACAGGTGCTGGGAAAACTGTTTTTT
TRBJ2-7,-,TRBV5-4,-,CASSLGTLLDEQYF,TGTGCCAGCAGCTTGGGGACTCTCCTGGACGAGCAGTACTTC
TRBJ2-5,-,TRBV2,TRBD1,CASSEDRGWETQYF,TGTGCCAGCAGTGAAGACAGGGGGTGGGAGACCCAGTACTTC
TRBJ1-5,-,TRBV19,-,CASSLWGTPQPQHF,TGTGCCAGTAGTTTATGGGGCACCCCCCAACCCCAGCATTTT
TRBJ1-5,-,TRBV2,TRBD1,CASSGQGVGNQPQHF,TGTGCCAGCAGTGGACAGGGGGTTGGCAATCAGCCCCAGCATTTT
TRBJ2-1,-,TRBV5-1,-,CASSSTSGEQFF,TGCGCCAGCAGCTCGACTAGTGGGGAGCAGTTCTTC
TRBJ2-3,once,TRBV27,TRBD1,CASTKNGQGATDTQYF,TGTGCCAGCACCAAAAACGGACAGGGGGCGACAGATACGCAGTATTTT
TRBJ2-3,-,TRBV9,-,CASSVSAGSDTQYF,TGTGCCAGCAGCGTGTCGGCAGGGTCAGATACGCAGTATTTT
TRBJ2-1,-,TRBV5-4,TRBD2,CASSLFSGRGNEQFF,TGTGCCAGCAGCTTGTTTAGCGGGAGGGGGAATGAGCAGTTCTTC
TRBJ1-1,-,TRBV28,-,CASSPPGWGRNTEAFF,TGTGCCAGCAGCCCCCCGGGATGGGGGCGCAACACTGAAGCTTTCTTT
TRBJ2-7,-,TRBV13,TRBD2,CASSPSGWRESSSYEQYF,TGTGCCAGCAGCCCCTCTGGCTGGCGGGAGTCTAGCTCCTACGAGCAGTACTTC
TRBJ1-1,-,TRBV6-1,-,CASSDGARGEAFF,TGTGCCAGCAGTGACGGGGCCCGGGGGGAAGCTTTCTTT
TRBJ2-2,-,TRBV5-4,TRBD2,CASSLRREGRTGELFF,TGTGCCAGCAGCTTGAGGCGGGAGGGCCGTACCGGGGAGCTGTTTTTT
TRBJ1-3,-,TRBV9,TRBD1,CASSGVDRGFAGNTIYF,TGTGCCAGCAGCGGAGTCGACAGGGGGTTCGCTGGAAACACCATATATTTT
TRBJ2-1,-,TRBV7-8,TRBD2,CASSWFTSGPYNEQFF,TGTGCCAGCAGCTGGTTTACTAGCGGTCCCTACAATGAGCAGTTCTTC